This is a list of T cell receptor beta chains from one sample in a study of T cells after posttransplantation cyclophosphamide. Method: immunoSEQ multiplex PCR; TCRdb's copy keeps in-frame clones and lacks some. Altogether roughly 15,000 clones are present, roughly 80% being singletons, with the ten largest covering approximately 1.2%. Sequencing was done on a sample of memory CD4+ T cells sorted from PBMCs. The receptors derive from a man aged 45 to 65. The CDR3 runs from the conserved cysteine through the conserved F or W. D genes are given only for firm matches. The listing skips clone size in some rows; elsewhere it reads once, few, many or a size class.

v_gene: TRBV30; d_gene: NA; abundance: NA; j_gene: TRBJ1-2; CDR3aa: CAWSVMQVHGYTF; CDR3nt: TGTGCCTGGAGTGTAATGCAGGTCCATGGCTACACCTTC
v_gene: TRBV10-3; d_gene: NA; abundance: NA; j_gene: TRBJ1-1; CDR3aa: CAISGQANTEAFF; CDR3nt: TGTGCCATCAGTGGACAGGCTAACACTGAAGCTTTCTTT
v_gene: TRBV13; d_gene: TRBD2; abundance: once; j_gene: TRBJ2-1; CDR3aa: CASSKGRTSGVGEQFF; CDR3nt: TGTGCCAGCAGCAAAGGACGGACTAGCGGGGTCGGTGAGCAGTTCTTC
v_gene: TRBV10-3; d_gene: NA; abundance: few; j_gene: TRBJ1-5; CDR3aa: CAISEWGGSNQPQHF; CDR3nt: TGTGCCATCAGTGAGTGGGGGGGATCCAATCAGCCCCAGCATTTT
v_gene: TRBV12-2; d_gene: NA; abundance: NA; j_gene: TRBJ1-2; CDR3aa: CASRITSLPGQNYGYTF; CDR3nt: TGTGCAAGTCGCATCACCTCATTACCGGGACAGAACTATGGCTACACCTTC
v_gene: TRBV27; d_gene: NA; abundance: NA; j_gene: TRBJ1-2; CDR3aa: CASSFSGSSFYTF; CDR3nt: TGTGCCAGCAGTTTTTCAGGGTCCTCTTTCTACACCTTC
v_gene: TRBV6-6; d_gene: NA; abundance: few; j_gene: TRBJ1-2; CDR3aa: CASSYAQLRPYGYTF; CDR3nt: TGTGCCAGCAGTTACGCACAGCTCCGACCATATGGCTACACCTTC
v_gene: TRBV5-1; d_gene: TRBD2; abundance: NA; j_gene: TRBJ2-7; CDR3aa: CASSTMGGMNEQYF; CDR3nt: TGCGCCAGCAGCACCATGGGGGGGATGAACGAGCAGTACTTC
v_gene: TRBV10-1; d_gene: NA; abundance: NA; j_gene: TRBJ2-4; CDR3aa: CASSGVTSQTPALAKNIQYF; CDR3nt: TGCGCCAGCAGTGGGGTGACTAGTCAAACCCCCGCCCTAGCCAAAAACATTCAGTACTTC
v_gene: TRBV18; d_gene: TRBD1; abundance: once; j_gene: TRBJ2-3; CDR3aa: CASSARGNDISSTDTQYF; CDR3nt: TGTGCCAGCTCCGCCAGGGGGAACGATATCTCTAGCACAGATACGCAGTATTTT
v_gene: TRBV10-3; d_gene: NA; abundance: NA; j_gene: TRBJ1-1; CDR3aa: CAISDQGLITF; CDR3nt: TGTGCCATCAGTGACCAGGGGCTTATAACATTT
v_gene: TRBV20-1; d_gene: NA; abundance: NA; j_gene: TRBJ1-1; CDR3aa: CSAMRKREAFF; CDR3nt: TGCAGTGCTATGAGGAAACGGGAAGCTTTCTTT
v_gene: TRBV7-9; d_gene: NA; abundance: NA; j_gene: TRBJ1-1; CDR3aa: CASNPYRETNTEAFF; CDR3nt: TGTGCCAGCAACCCCTACAGGGAGACGAACACTGAAGCTTTCTTT
v_gene: TRBV7-9; d_gene: TRBD1; abundance: NA; j_gene: TRBJ2-3; CDR3aa: CASSLMTGLDTQYF; CDR3nt: TGTGCCAGCAGCCTAATGACAGGGTTAGATACGCAGTATTTT
v_gene: TRBV7-6; d_gene: NA; abundance: NA; j_gene: TRBJ1-2; CDR3aa: CASSKSQTDGYTF; CDR3nt: TGTGCCAGCAGCAAATCCCAGACAGATGGCTACACCTTC
v_gene: TRBV4-1; d_gene: NA; abundance: few; j_gene: TRBJ2-7; CDR3aa: CASSQGLTDLYEQYF; CDR3nt: TGCGCCAGCAGCCAAGGGTTAACAGATCTCTACGAGCAGTACTTC
v_gene: TRBV9; d_gene: TRBD1; abundance: NA; j_gene: TRBJ2-2; CDR3aa: CASSQQGMGLTGELFF; CDR3nt: TGTGCCAGCAGTCAACAGGGGATGGGCTTGACCGGGGAGCTGTTTTTT
v_gene: TRBV27; d_gene: TRBD2; abundance: NA; j_gene: TRBJ2-3; CDR3aa: CASRASGRRTDTQYF; CDR3nt: TGTGCCAGCAGGGCTAGCGGGAGGCGCACAGATACGCAGTATTTT
v_gene: TRBV5-5; d_gene: TRBD2; abundance: NA; j_gene: TRBJ2-1; CDR3aa: CASIRGDRSYNEQFF; CDR3nt: TGTGCCAGCATCCGGGGGGACCGATCCTACAATGAGCAGTTCTTC
v_gene: TRBV12-5; d_gene: NA; abundance: once; j_gene: TRBJ2-7; CDR3aa: CASGLLDEQYF; CDR3nt: TGTGCTAGTGGTTTACTCGACGAGCAGTACTTC
v_gene: TRBV4-1; d_gene: NA; abundance: NA; j_gene: TRBJ2-5; CDR3aa: CASSQVLAETQYF; CDR3nt: TGCGCCAGCAGCCAAGTTCTCGCGGAGACCCAGTACTTC
v_gene: TRBV9; d_gene: NA; abundance: NA; j_gene: TRBJ1-2; CDR3aa: CASSASTEPYGYTF; CDR3nt: TGTGCCAGCAGCGCCTCGACAGAGCCTTATGGCTACACCTTC
v_gene: TRBV5-1; d_gene: NA; abundance: few; j_gene: TRBJ1-5; CDR3aa: CASSLAGGRYQPQHF; CDR3nt: TGCGCCAGCAGCCTCGCGGGGGGTAGGTATCAGCCCCAGCATTTT
v_gene: TRBV6-1; d_gene: NA; abundance: NA; j_gene: TRBJ1-2; CDR3aa: CASRVMRAGDYGYTF; CDR3nt: TGTGCCAGCAGAGTCATGCGGGCAGGTGACTATGGCTACACCTTC
v_gene: TRBV7-9; d_gene: TRBD1; abundance: few; j_gene: TRBJ2-7; CDR3aa: CASSLRGLTYEQYF; CDR3nt: TGTGCCAGCAGCTTAAGGGGGCTTACCTACGAGCAGTACTTC
v_gene: TRBV11-2; d_gene: NA; abundance: few; j_gene: TRBJ2-1; CDR3aa: CASSRITGLSSYNEQFF; CDR3nt: TGTGCCAGCAGCCGAATAACAGGGCTGAGCTCCTACAATGAGCAGTTCTTC
v_gene: TRBV5-1; d_gene: TRBD1; abundance: NA; j_gene: TRBJ2-1; CDR3aa: CASSFGTGGYNEQFF; CDR3nt: TGCGCCAGCAGCTTCGGGACAGGGGGATACAATGAGCAGTTCTTC
v_gene: TRBV6-1; d_gene: TRBD1; abundance: NA; j_gene: TRBJ2-7; CDR3aa: CASRGTGYYEQYF; CDR3nt: TGTGCCAGCAGAGGGACAGGGTACTACGAGCAGTACTTC
v_gene: TRBV29-1; d_gene: NA; abundance: NA; j_gene: TRBJ1-4; CDR3aa: CSVAQGWGNEKLFF; CDR3nt: TGCAGCGTTGCACAGGGTTGGGGAAATGAAAAACTGTTTTTT
v_gene: TRBV2; d_gene: TRBD1; abundance: NA; j_gene: TRBJ2-5; CDR3aa: CASIPGTGLGTQYF; CDR3nt: TGTGCCAGCATCCCCGGGACAGGCCTAGGGACCCAGTACTTC
v_gene: TRBV15; d_gene: NA; abundance: few; j_gene: TRBJ1-4; CDR3aa: CATSRVGSSNEKLFF; CDR3nt: TGTGCCACCAGCAGAGTGGGGAGCAGCAATGAAAAACTGTTTTTT
v_gene: TRBV30; d_gene: NA; abundance: once; j_gene: TRBJ1-3; CDR3aa: CAWSVPGGWDTIYF; CDR3nt: TGTGCCTGGAGTGTCCCGGGGGGATGGGACACCATATATTTT
v_gene: TRBV4-2; d_gene: NA; abundance: NA; j_gene: TRBJ2-7; CDR3aa: CASSQRGGQGIEQYF; CDR3nt: TGTGCCAGCAGCCAACGGGGGGGACAGGGAATAGAGCAGTACTTC